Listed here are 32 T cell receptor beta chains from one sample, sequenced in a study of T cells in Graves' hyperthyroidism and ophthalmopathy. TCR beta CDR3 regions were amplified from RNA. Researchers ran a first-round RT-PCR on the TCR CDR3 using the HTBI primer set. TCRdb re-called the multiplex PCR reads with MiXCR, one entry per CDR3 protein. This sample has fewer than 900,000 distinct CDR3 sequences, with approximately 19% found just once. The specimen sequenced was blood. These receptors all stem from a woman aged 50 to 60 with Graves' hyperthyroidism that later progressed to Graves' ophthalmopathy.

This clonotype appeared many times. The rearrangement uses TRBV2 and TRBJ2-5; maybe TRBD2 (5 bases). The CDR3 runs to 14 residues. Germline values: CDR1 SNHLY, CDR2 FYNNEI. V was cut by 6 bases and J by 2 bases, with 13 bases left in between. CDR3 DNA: TGTGCCAGCAGAAGAAGAGGGTTACAAGAGACCCAGTACTTC. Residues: CASRRRGLQETQYF.

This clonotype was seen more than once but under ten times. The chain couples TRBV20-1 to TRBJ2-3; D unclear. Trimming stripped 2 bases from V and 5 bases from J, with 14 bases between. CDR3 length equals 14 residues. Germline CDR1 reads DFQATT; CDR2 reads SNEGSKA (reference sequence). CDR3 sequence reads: CSARLVPQLDTQYF. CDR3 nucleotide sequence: TGCAGTGCTAGATTAGTCCCACAGTTAGATACGCAGTATTTT.

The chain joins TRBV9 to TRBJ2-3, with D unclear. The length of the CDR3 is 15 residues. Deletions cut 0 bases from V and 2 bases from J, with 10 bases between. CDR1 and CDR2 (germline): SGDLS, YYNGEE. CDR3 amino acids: CASSVELLDTDTQYF. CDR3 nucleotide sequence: TGTGCCAGCAGCGTAGAACTACTCGACACAGATACGCAGTATTTT.

CDR3 coding DNA: TGTGCCATCAGTGTGGAGGTTGAGTATGGCTACACCTTC. As protein: CAISVEVEYGYTF. The rearrangement uses TRBV10-3 and TRBJ1-2; D uncertain. In germline, CDR1 is ENHRY, CDR2 SYGVKD. The CDR3 covers 13 residues. V was pared by 4 bases and J by 5 bases, with 11 bases between.

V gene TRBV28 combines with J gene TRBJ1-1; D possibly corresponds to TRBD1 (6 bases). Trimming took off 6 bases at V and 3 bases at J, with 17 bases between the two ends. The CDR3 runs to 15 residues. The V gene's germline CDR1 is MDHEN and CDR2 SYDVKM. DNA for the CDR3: TGTGCCAGCAGCCCCGCTACAGGGATGGACACTGAAGCTTTCTTT. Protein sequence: CASSPATGMDTEAFF.

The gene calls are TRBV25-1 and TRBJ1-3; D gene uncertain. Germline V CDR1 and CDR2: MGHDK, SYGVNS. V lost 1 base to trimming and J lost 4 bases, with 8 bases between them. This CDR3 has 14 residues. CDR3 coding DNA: TGTGCCAGCAGTGAATCAGGAGGAGGAAACACCATATATTTT. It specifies CASSESGGGNTIYF.

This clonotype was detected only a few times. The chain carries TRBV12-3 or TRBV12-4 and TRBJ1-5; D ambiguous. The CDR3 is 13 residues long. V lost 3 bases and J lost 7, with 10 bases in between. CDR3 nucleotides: TGTGCCAGCAGTTTTTCGGCAGGCCAGCCCCAGCATTTT. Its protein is CASSFSAGQPQHF.

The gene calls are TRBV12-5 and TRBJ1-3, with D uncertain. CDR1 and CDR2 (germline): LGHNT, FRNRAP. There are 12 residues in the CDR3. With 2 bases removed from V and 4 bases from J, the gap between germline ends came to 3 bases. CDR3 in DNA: TGTGCTAGTGGTTTGAGGGGAAACACCATATATTTT. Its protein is CASGLRGNTIYF.

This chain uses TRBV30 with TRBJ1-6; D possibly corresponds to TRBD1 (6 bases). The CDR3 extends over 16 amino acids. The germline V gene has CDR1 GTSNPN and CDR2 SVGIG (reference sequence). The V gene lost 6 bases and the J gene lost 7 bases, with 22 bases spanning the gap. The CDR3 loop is CACPGPLRGKNSPLHF. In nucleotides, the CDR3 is TGTGCCTGCCCTGGACCCCTAAGGGGGAAAAATTCACCCCTCCACTTT.

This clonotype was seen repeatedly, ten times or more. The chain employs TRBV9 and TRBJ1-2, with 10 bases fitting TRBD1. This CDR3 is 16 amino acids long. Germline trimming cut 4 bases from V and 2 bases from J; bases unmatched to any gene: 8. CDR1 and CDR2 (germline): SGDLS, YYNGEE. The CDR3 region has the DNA TGTGCCAGCAGCCAGCTACCGGGACAGGGGAACTATGGCTACACCTTC. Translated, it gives CASSQLPGQGNYGYTF.

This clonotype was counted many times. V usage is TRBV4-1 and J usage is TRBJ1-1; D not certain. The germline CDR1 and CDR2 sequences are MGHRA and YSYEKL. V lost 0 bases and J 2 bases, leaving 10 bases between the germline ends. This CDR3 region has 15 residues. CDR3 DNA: TGCGCCAGCAGCCAAGATCGGGGAAGAAACACTGAAGCTTTCTTT. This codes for CASSQDRGRNTEAFF.

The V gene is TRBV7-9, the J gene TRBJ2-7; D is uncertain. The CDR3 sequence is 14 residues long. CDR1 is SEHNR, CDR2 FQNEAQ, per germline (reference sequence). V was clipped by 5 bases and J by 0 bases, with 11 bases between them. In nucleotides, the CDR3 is TGTGCCAGCAGCCAGAAGGGTGACTCCTACGAGCAGTACTTC. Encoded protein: CASSQKGDSYEQYF.

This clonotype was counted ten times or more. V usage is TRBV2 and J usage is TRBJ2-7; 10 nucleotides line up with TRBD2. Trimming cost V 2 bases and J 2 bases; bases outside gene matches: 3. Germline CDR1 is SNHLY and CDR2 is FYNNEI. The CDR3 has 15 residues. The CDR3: CASSESLAGAYEQYF. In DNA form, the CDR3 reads TGTGCCAGCAGTGAAAGTCTAGCGGGGGCCTACGAGCAGTACTTC.

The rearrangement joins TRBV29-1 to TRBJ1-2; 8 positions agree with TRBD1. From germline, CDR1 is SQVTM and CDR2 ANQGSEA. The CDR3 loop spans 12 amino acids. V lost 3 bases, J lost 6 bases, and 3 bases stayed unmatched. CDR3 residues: CSVEDRDDGYTF. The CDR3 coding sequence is TGCAGCGTTGAGGACAGGGATGATGGCTACACCTTC.

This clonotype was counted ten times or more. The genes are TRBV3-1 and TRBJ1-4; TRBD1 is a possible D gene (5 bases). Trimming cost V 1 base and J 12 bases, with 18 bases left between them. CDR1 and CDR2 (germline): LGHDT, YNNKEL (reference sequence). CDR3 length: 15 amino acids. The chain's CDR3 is CASSQGTNYRSELFF. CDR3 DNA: TGTGCCAGCAGCCAAGGGACGAACTACAGGTCAGAACTGTTTTTT.

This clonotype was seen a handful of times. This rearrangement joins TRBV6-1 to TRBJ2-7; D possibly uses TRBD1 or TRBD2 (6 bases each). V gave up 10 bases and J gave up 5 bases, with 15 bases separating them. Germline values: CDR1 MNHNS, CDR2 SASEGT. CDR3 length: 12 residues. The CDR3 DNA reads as TGTGCCACAACTAGGGGGGTGAACGAGCAGTACTTC. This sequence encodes CATTRGVNEQYF.

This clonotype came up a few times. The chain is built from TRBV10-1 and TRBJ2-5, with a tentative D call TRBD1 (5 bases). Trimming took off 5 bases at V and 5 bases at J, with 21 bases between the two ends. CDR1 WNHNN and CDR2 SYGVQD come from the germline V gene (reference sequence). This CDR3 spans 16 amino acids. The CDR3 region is CASSPRRTGPGETQYF. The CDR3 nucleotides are TGCGCCAGCAGTCCCCGGCGGACGGGCCCAGGGGAGACCCAGTACTTC.

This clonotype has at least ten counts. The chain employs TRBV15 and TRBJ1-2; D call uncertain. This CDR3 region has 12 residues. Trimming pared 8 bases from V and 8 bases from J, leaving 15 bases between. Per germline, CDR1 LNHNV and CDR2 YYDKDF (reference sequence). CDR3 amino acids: CATFNGIRGYTF. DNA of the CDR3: TGTGCCACCTTCAATGGTATTCGGGGCTACACCTTC. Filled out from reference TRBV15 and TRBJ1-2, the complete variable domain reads DAMVIQNPRYQVTQFGKPVTLSCSQTLNHNVMYWYQQKSSQAPKLLFHYYDKDFNNEADTPDNFQSRRPNTSFCFLDIRSPGLGDTAMYLCATFNGIRGYTFGSGTRLTVV.

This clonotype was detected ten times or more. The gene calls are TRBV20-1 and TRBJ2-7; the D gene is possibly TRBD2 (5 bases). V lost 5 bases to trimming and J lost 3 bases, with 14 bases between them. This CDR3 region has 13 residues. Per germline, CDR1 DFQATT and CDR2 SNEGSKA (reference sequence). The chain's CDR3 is CSAGLERSYEQYF. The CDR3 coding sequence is TGCAGTGCTGGACTGGAGCGCAGCTACGAGCAGTACTTC.

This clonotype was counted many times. The CDR3 nucleotides read TGTGCCAGCAGTTTAGCCCGCAGGGGAAGGGAAAAACTGTTTTTT. Protein product: CASSLARRGREKLFF. The rearrangement uses TRBV12-3 or TRBV12-4 and TRBJ1-4, with TRBD1 as a possible D gene (6 bases). The CDR3 has 15 amino acids. The V and J ends lost 0 bases and 8 bases respectively, with 13 bases between them.

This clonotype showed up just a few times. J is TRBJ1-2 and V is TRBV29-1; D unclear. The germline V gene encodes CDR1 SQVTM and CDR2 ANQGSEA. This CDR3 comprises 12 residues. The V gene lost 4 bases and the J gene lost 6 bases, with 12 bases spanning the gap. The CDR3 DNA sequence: TGCAGCGTTGTTAACATGAAGCATGGCTACACCTTC. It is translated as CSVVNMKHGYTF.

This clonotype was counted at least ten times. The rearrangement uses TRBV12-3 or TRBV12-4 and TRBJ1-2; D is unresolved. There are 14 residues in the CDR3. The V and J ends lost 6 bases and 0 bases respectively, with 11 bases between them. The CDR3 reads CASSPGSANYGYTF. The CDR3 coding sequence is TGTGCCAGCAGCCCTGGGTCGGCTAACTATGGCTACACCTTC.

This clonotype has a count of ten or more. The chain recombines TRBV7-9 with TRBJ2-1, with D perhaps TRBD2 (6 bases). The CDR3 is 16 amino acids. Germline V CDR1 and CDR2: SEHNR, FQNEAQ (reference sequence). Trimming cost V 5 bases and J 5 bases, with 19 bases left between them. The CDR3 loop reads CASSPLTEGADNEQFF. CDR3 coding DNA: TGTGCCAGCAGCCCCTTAACGGAGGGCGCGGACAATGAGCAGTTCTTC.

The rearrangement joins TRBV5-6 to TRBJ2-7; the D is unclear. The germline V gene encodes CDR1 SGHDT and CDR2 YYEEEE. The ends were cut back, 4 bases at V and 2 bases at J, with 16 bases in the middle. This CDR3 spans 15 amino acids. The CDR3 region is CASSVTRTAPYEQYF. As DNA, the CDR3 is TGTGCCAGCAGCGTTACGAGGACGGCCCCCTACGAGCAGTACTTC.

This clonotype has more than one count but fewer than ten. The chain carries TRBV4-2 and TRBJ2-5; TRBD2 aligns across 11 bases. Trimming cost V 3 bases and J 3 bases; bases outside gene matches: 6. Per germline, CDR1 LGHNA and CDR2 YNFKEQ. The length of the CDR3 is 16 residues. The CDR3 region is CASSQALAGGKETQYF. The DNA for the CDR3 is TGTGCCAGCAGCCAGGCCCTAGCGGGGGGAAAAGAGACCCAGTACTTC.

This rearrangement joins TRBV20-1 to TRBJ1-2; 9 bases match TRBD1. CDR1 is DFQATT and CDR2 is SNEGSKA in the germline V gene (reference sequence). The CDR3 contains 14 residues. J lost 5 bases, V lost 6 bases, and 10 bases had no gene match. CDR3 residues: CSAPGQGMNYGYTF. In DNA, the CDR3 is TGCAGTGCCCCGGGACAGGGAATGAATTATGGCTACACCTTC.

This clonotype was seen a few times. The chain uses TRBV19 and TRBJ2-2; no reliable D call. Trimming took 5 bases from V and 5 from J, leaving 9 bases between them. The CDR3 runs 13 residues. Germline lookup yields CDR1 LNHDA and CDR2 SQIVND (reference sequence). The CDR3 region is CASSYMGTGELFF. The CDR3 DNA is TGTGCCAGTAGTTACATGGGGACCGGGGAGCTGTTTTTT.

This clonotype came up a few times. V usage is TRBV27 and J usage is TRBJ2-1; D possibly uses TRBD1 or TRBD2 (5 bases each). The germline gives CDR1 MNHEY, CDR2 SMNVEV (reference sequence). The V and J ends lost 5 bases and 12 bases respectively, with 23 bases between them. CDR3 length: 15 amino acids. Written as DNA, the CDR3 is TGTGCCAGCAGTCCGAAGATCCCTGGGGGTATTGGGCAGTTCTTC. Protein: CASSPKIPGGIGQFF.

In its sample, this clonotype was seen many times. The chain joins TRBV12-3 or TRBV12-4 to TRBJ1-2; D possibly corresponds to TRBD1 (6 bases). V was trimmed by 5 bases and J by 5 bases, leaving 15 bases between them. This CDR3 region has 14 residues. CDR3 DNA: TGTGCCAGCAGTCAAATCGATCAGGGGTATGGCTACACCTTC. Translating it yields CASSQIDQGYGYTF.

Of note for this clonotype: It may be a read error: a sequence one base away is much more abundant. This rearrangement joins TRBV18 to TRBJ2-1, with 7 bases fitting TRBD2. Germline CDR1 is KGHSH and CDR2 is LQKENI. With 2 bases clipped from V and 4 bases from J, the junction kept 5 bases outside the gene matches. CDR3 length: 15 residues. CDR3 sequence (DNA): TGTGCCAGCTCACCAGAGACTAGCAGGTACAATGAGCAGTTCTTC. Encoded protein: CASSPETSRYNEQFF. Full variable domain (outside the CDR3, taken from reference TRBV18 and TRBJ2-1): NAGVMQNPRHLVRRRGQEARLRCSPMKGHSHVYWYRQLPEEGLKFMVYLQKENIIDESGMPKERFSAEFPKEGPSILRIQQVVRGDSAAYFCASSPETSRYNEQFFGPGTRLTVL.

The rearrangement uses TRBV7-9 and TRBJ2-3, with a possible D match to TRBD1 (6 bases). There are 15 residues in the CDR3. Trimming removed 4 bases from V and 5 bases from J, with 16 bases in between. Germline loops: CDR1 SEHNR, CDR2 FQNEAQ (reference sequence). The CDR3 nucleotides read TGTGCCAGCAGCTCGACTCTCCGCAGGGGAGATACGCAGTATTTT. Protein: CASSSTLRRGDTQYF.

The CDR3 bases are TGTGCCACCAGCAGAGATTTAGGAGTCAATCAGCCCCAGCATTTT. This translates into CATSRDLGVNQPQHF. The V and J genes are TRBV15 and TRBJ1-5; D unclear. Germline loops: CDR1 LNHNV, CDR2 YYDKDF (reference sequence). The CDR3 sequence is 15 residues long. V was clipped by 0 bases and J by 3 bases, with 9 bases between them.